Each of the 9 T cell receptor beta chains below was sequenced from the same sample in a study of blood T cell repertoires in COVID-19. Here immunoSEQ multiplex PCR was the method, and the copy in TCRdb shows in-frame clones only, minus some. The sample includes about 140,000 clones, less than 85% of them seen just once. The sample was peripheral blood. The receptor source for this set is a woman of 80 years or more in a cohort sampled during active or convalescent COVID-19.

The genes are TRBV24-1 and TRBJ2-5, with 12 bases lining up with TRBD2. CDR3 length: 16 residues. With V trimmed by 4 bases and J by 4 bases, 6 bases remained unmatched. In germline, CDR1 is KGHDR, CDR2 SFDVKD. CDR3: CATSDPSGGAVETQYF. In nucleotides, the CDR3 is TGTGCCACCAGTGACCCTAGCGGGGGGGCCGTAGAGACCCAGTACTTC.

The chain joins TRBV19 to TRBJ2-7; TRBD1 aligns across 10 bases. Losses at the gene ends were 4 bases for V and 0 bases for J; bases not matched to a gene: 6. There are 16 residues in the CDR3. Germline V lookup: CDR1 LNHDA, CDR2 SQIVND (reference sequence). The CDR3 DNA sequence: TGTGCCAGTAGTAAGGGACAGGGGTATAGCTCCTACGAGCAGTACTTC. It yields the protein CASSKGQGYSSYEQYF.

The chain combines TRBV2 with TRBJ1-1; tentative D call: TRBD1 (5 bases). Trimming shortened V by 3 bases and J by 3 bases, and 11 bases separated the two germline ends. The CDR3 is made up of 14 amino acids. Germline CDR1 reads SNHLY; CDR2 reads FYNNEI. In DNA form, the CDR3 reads TGTGCCAGCAGTGATCGGGGGTGGGACACTGAAGCTTTCTTT. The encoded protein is CASSDRGWDTEAFF. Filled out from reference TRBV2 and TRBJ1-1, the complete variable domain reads EPEVTQTPSHQVTQMGQEVILRCVPISNHLYFYWYRQILGQKVEFLVSFYNNEISEKSEIFDDQFSVERPDGSNFTLKIRSTKLEDSAMYFCASSDRGWDTEAFFGQGTRLTVV.

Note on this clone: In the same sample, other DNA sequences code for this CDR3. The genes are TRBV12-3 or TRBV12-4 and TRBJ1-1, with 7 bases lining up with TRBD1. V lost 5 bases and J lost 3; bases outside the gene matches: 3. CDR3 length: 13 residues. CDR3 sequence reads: CASSRQGYTEAFF. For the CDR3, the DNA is TGTGCCAGCAGTCGACAGGGTTACACTGAAGCTTTCTTT.

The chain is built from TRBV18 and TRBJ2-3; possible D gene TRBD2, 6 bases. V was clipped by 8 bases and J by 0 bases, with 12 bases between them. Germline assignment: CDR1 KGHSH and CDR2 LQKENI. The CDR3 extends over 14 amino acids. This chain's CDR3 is CASTGGYSTDTQYF. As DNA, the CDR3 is TGTGCCAGCACCGGGGGATATAGCACAGATACGCAGTATTTT.

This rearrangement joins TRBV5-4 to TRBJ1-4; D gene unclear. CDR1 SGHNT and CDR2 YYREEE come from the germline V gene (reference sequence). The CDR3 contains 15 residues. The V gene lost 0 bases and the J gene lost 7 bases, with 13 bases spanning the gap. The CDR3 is CASSLVAGSGEKLFF. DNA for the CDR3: TGTGCCAGCAGCTTGGTAGCGGGATCTGGTGAAAAACTGTTTTTT.

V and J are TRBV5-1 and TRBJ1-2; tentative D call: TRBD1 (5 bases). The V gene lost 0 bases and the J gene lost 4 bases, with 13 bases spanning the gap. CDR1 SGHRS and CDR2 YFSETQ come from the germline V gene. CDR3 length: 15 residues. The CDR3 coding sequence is TGCGCCAGCAGCTTGGACGTCCCGCAGGGCTATGGCTACACCTTC. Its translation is CASSLDVPQGYGYTF.

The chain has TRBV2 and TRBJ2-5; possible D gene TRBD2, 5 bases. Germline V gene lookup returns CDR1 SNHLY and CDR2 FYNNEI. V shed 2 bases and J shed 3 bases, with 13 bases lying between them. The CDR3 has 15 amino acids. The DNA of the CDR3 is TGTGCCAGCAGTGAAAACCCGGGGTTTAAAGAGACCCAGTACTTC. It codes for CASSENPGFKETQYF.

The CDR3 here is CASRGQGGRYGYTF. CDR3 in DNA: TGTGCCAGCAGGGGACAGGGGGGACGCTATGGCTACACCTTC. V gene TRBV28 combines with J gene TRBJ1-2, with 11 bases identical to TRBD1. This CDR3 has 14 amino acids. Germline V gives CDR1 MDHEN, CDR2 SYDVKM. Unmatched junction bases numbered 4, after V lost 6 bases and J lost 4 bases.